This T cell receptor (beta chain) was recovered during a study of blood T cell repertoires in COVID-19. In the study overall: The United States, Italy and Spain were the sources of the acute and convalescent COVID-19 samples.

The J segment lost 0 bases and the V segment lost 2 bases, leaving 3 bases of the junction unmatched. CDR3 length equals 16 residues. Germline lookup yields CDR1 SGHTA and CDR2 FQGNSA. Clones were read by immunoSEQ multiplex PCR, and TCRdb kept only the in-frame ones, dropping some. The sample yields over 110,000 clones, about 80% seen once. Enrollees, about 18 to 95 years old, lived in about two dozen US areas. The chain carries TRBV7-2 and TRBJ2-2; 7 positions agree with TRBD2. This sequence originates from a man in his forties or fifties in a cohort exposed to, infected with or recovered from COVID-19 (not recorded which). Sequencing was performed on PBMCs or T cells enriched from blood (not recorded which). CDR3 in amino acids: CASSLYSGANTGELFF. CDR3 bases: TGTGCCAGCAGCTTATACAGCGGGGCGAACACCGGGGAGCTGTTTTTT.